This T cell receptor beta chain appears in the sequencing data of a study of identifying expanded T cells in peripheral blood. General study points: Approximately two-week clone count variance significantly increased as total template count grew. Over about two and four weeks, about 15 and 18 clones changed, versus around 1.2 between replicates.

Comments on this clone: The antigen is not known.

This CDR3 is built from 19 residues. Losses at the gene ends were 2 bases for V and 0 bases for J; bases not matched to a gene: 9. Germline V lookup: CDR1 SGHAT, CDR2 FQNNGV. Assay used: immunoSEQ multiplex PCR; TCRdb lists only in-frame clones, some missing. The data show about 97,000 clones, around nine tenths seen once. Healthy donors had no documented immune events, such as infections, while sampled. The chain has TRBV11-2 and TRBJ2-6; 8 nucleotides align to TRBD2. Sequencing input: blood. The clonotype was recovered from a person between 18 and 75 years old in good health. CDR3 amino acids: CASSLWGGGPISGANVLTF. The CDR3 DNA sequence: TGTGCCAGCAGCTTATGGGGCGGGGGGCCAATCTCTGGGGCCAACGTCCTGACTTTC. Variable domain in full (rest from reference TRBV11-2 and TRBJ2-6): EAGVAQSPRYKIIEKRQSVAFWCNPISGHATLYWYQQILGQGPKLLIQFQNNGVVDDSQLPKDRFSAERLKGVDSTLKIQPAKLEDSAVYLCASSLWGGGPISGANVLTFGAGSRLTVL.